The 22 T cell receptor beta chains below were found in one sample sequenced in a study of blood T cell repertoires in COVID-19. The data were produced by immunoSEQ multiplex PCR, yet TCRdb's version contains in-frame clones alone and is incomplete. The profile covers about 290,000 clones, with about nine tenths appearing a single time and 1.5% to 2% taken by the ten largest. What was sequenced was PBMCs or T cells enriched from blood (not recorded which). Every receptor here comes from a woman aged 40 to 50 who had recovered from COVID-19.

This sequence joins TRBV20-1 and TRBJ2-2; 13 bases line up with TRBD2. CDR1 and CDR2 (germline): DFQATT, SNEGSKA (reference sequence). The CDR3 consists of 16 residues. The ends lost 3 bases at V and 4 bases at J; junction bases unmatched: 5. DNA for the CDR3: TGCAGTGCTAGTACACTAGCGGGGGGGGGCACCGGGGAGCTGTTTTTT. Translation: CSASTLAGGGTGELFF.

J is TRBJ2-7 and V is TRBV7-2; TRBD2 matches 8 bases. The CDR3 loop spans 13 amino acids. Per the germline V gene, CDR1 is SGHTA and CDR2 is FQGNSA. The V segment lost 5 bases and the J segment 10 bases; nucleotides outside the gene matches: 10. CDR3 in DNA: TGTGCCAGCAGCCCTCGGACTAGCTGGCCTCAGTACTTC. It codes for CASSPRTSWPQYF.

J is TRBJ1-3 and V is TRBV15; D not certain. The CDR3 runs 14 residues. V was clipped by 0 bases and J by 2 bases, with 5 bases between them. Germline assignment: CDR1 LNHNV and CDR2 YYDKDF (reference sequence). The CDR3 region has the DNA TGTGCCACCAGCAGAGAGAGGGCTGGAAACACCATATATTTT. It translates to CATSRERAGNTIYF. Full variable domain (rest looked up from reference TRBV15 and TRBJ1-3): DAMVIQNPRYQVTQFGKPVTLSCSQTLNHNVMYWYQQKSSQAPKLLFHYYDKDFNNEADTPDNFQSRRPNTSFCFLDIRSPGLGDTAMYLCATSRERAGNTIYFGEGSWLTVV.

The CDR3 region is CASSSTANQPQHF. As DNA, the CDR3 is TGTGCCAGCAGCTCTACCGCGAATCAGCCCCAGCATTTT. J is TRBJ1-5 and V is TRBV27; D uncertain. Trimming took 6 bases from V and 4 from J, leaving 10 bases between them. This CDR3 comprises 13 residues. Germline CDR1 reads MNHEY; CDR2 reads SMNVEV (reference sequence).

J is TRBJ2-1 and V is TRBV9; possibly TRBD2 for D (6 bases). V lost 0 bases, J lost 4 bases, and 11 bases lay in between. This CDR3 contains 15 residues. CDR1 and CDR2 from the germline V gene are SGDLS and YYNGEE. The CDR3 nucleotides read TGTGCCAGCAGCGTAGACGGGAGCGTTTACAATGAGCAGTTCTTC. Translation gives CASSVDGSVYNEQFF.

This chain connects TRBV6-1 to TRBJ1-1, with 10 bases fitting TRBD1. The CDR3 covers 15 residues. With 1 base clipped from V and 3 bases from J, the junction kept 2 bases outside the gene matches. Germline loops: CDR1 MNHNS, CDR2 SASEGT. CDR3 sequence reads: CASSEGGTGDTEAFF. CDR3 bases: TGTGCCAGCAGTGAAGGCGGGACAGGGGACACTGAAGCTTTCTTT.

The V call is TRBV6-5, the J call TRBJ2-5, with no clear D. The CDR3 runs to 14 residues. The V gene's germline CDR1 is MNHEY and CDR2 SVGAGI. Trimming removed 3 bases at V and 4 bases at J, with 12 bases between. CDR3: CASSYGGSSETQYF. The CDR3 DNA sequence: TGTGCCAGCAGTTATGGTGGCAGTTCAGAGACCCAGTACTTC.

The CDR3 nucleotides read TGTGCCAGTAGTATAGGTGGACAGGGAGTAGCTGGCTACACCTTC. It translates to CASSIGGQGVAGYTF. The chain has TRBV19 and TRBJ1-2, with TRBD1 matching 8 bases. Germline assignment: CDR1 LNHDA and CDR2 SQIVND (reference sequence). V shed 1 base, J shed 7 bases, and the junction held 8 bases outside the gene matches. CDR3 length: 15 residues.

This clone was recorded once. J is TRBJ1-1 and V is TRBV9; TRBD1 is a possible D gene (5 bases). Trimming removed 0 bases at V and 5 bases at J, with 14 bases between. The germline gives CDR1 SGDLS, CDR2 YYNGEE. This CDR3 contains 15 residues. The CDR3 DNA reads TGTGCCAGCAGCGTAGTAGGGTCAGGGTGGACTGAAGCTTTCTTT. Residues: CASSVVGSGWTEAFF.

This chain links TRBV5-1 with TRBJ2-3; 7 nucleotides match TRBD2. Germline trimming cut 0 bases from V and 2 bases from J; bases unmatched to any gene: 3. The CDR3 extends over 15 amino acids. Germline V gene data show CDR1 as SGHRS and CDR2 as YFSETQ. This chain's CDR3 is CASSLGGRATDTQYF. In nucleotides, the CDR3 is TGCGCCAGCAGCTTGGGAGGGAGGGCCACAGATACGCAGTATTTT.

This clone was recorded only once. This rearrangement joins TRBV6-5 to TRBJ1-1; D remains unclear. Germline V gene data show CDR1 as MNHEY and CDR2 as SVGAGI. Trimming removed 5 bases at V and 4 bases at J, with 8 bases between. This CDR3 region has 12 residues. The CDR3, as DNA: TGTGCCAGCAGTCAGCGGGGCACTGAAGCTTTCTTT. This encodes CASSQRGTEAFF.

This chain connects TRBV6-5 to TRBJ1-1; 7 bases agree with TRBD1. The CDR3 covers 15 residues. Germline-derived CDR1 and CDR2 are MNHEY and SVGAGI. V lost 4 bases and J lost 7; bases outside the gene matches: 12. In DNA form, the CDR3 reads TGTGCCAGCAGTTTAATCGCGGGACAGCGCGGTGAAGCTTTCTTT. Translation: CASSLIAGQRGEAFF.

The V call is TRBV13, the J call TRBJ2-6; possible D gene TRBD1, 6 bases. The CDR3 is made up of 20 amino acids. Germline-derived CDR1 and CDR2 are PRHDT and FYEKMQ (reference sequence). V lost 6 bases and J 1 base, leaving 25 bases between the germline ends. The CDR3, as DNA: TGTGCCAGCAGGACCAGGGGTGGTTGGTCATCTCGTTCTGGGGCCAACGTCCTGACTTTC. It is translated as CASRTRGGWSSRSGANVLTF.

V is TRBV5-1 and J is TRBJ2-6; the D is unclear. V was clipped by 5 bases and J by 2 bases, with 11 bases between them. The CDR3 is 15 amino acids. Per germline, CDR1 SGHRS and CDR2 YFSETQ. CDR3 region: CASSLNSPGANVLTF. In DNA, the CDR3 is TGCGCCAGCAGTTTGAACAGTCCTGGGGCCAACGTCCTGACTTTC.

The chain links TRBV10-3 to TRBJ1-1; possibly TRBD1 for D (6 bases). Between the trimmed V and J ends, which lost 6 bases and 1 base, there was a span of 12 bases. CDR3 length: 14 residues. The V gene's germline CDR1 is ENHRY and CDR2 SYGVKD. CDR3 region: CAISAGAENTEAFF. In DNA, the CDR3 is TGTGCCATCAGCGCGGGGGCCGAGAACACTGAAGCTTTCTTT.

The gene calls are TRBV5-1 and TRBJ2-7; 12 positions agree with TRBD1. This CDR3 has 15 amino acids. Germline V gene data show CDR1 as SGHRS and CDR2 as YFSETQ. Losses at the gene ends were 3 bases for V and 5 bases for J; bases not matched to a gene: 6. The CDR3 protein is CASSWGQGAFDEQYF. For the CDR3, the DNA is TGCGCCAGCAGCTGGGGACAGGGGGCGTTTGACGAGCAGTACTTC.

V usage is TRBV2 and J usage is TRBJ1-2, with D perhaps matching TRBD1 (5 bases). Trimming stripped 4 bases from V and 4 bases from J, with 10 bases between. The CDR3 loop spans 13 amino acids. Germline CDR1 reads SNHLY; CDR2 reads FYNNEI. For the CDR3, the DNA is TGTGCCAGCAGTGTGGGACTCTCCTATGGCTACACCTTC. Translation gives CASSVGLSYGYTF.

The rearrangement joins TRBV21-1 to TRBJ1-1; the table's D call, TRBD1, was not checked against the DNA. TRBV21-1 is annotated as a pseudogene. CDR3 length: 14 amino acids. The CDR3 is CASSGGTGSVRAFF. CDR3 in DNA: TGTGCCAGCAGCGGAGGGACAGGGTCGGTCAGAGCTTTCTTT.

This chain links TRBV10-3 with TRBJ1-3, with D perhaps TRBD1 (5 bases). V shed 9 bases and J shed 4 bases, with 16 bases lying between them. The germline V gene has CDR1 ENHRY and CDR2 SYGVKD. This CDR3 is 14 amino acids long. The CDR3 region is CAIRGTAKGNTIYF. The DNA of the CDR3 is TGTGCCATTCGCGGGACCGCCAAGGGAAACACCATATATTTT.

This clone was picked up a small number of times. The chain recombines TRBV5-1 with TRBJ1-1, with 8 positions matching TRBD1. V lost 5 bases and J lost 6; bases outside the gene matches: 6. Germline loops: CDR1 SGHRS, CDR2 YFSETQ. CDR3 length: 13 amino acids. The CDR3 DNA reads TGCGCCAGCAGTAACCAGGGGGCGGCTGAAGCTTTCTTT. Translating gives CASSNQGAAEAFF.

The V call is TRBV18, the J call TRBJ2-3; D is perhaps TRBD1 (6 bases). The CDR3 runs 15 residues. Looked up from germline, CDR1 is KGHSH and CDR2 is LQKENI. V lost 1 base, J lost 4 bases, and 12 bases lay in between. The CDR3 here is CASSPRTGSPDTQYF. In DNA form, the CDR3 reads TGTGCCAGCTCACCACGCACAGGGAGCCCAGATACGCAGTATTTT.

The chain carries TRBV3-1 (or the pseudogene TRBV3-2) and TRBJ2-7; D unresolved. The germline V gene encodes CDR1 LGHDT and CDR2 YNNKEL (reference sequence). The length of the CDR3 is 11 residues. The V end lost 2 bases, the J end lost 3 bases, and 2 bases lay between the germline ends. The CDR3 region has the DNA TGTGCCAGCAGCCAATACTACGAGCAGTACTTC. It is translated as CASSQYYEQYF.